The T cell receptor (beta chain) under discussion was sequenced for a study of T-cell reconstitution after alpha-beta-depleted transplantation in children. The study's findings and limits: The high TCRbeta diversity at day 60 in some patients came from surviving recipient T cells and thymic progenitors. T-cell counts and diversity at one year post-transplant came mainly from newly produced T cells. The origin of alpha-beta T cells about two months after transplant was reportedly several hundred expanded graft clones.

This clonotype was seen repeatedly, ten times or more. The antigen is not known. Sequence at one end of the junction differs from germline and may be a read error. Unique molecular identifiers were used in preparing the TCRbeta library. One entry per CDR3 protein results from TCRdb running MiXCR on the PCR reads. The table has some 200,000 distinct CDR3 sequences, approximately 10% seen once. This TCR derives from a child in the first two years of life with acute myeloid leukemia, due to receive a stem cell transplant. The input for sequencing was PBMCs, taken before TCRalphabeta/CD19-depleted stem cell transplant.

CDR3 nucleotide sequence: TGTGCCAGCTCGCCACTGCCGTCAGGGACTAAGGTCTATGGCTACACCTTC. Protein product: CASSPLPSGTKVYGYTF. This chain links TRBV18 with TRBJ1-2, with D possibly matching TRBD1 (5 bases). The CDR3 spans 17 residues. Germline V gives CDR1 KGHSH, CDR2 LQKENI.